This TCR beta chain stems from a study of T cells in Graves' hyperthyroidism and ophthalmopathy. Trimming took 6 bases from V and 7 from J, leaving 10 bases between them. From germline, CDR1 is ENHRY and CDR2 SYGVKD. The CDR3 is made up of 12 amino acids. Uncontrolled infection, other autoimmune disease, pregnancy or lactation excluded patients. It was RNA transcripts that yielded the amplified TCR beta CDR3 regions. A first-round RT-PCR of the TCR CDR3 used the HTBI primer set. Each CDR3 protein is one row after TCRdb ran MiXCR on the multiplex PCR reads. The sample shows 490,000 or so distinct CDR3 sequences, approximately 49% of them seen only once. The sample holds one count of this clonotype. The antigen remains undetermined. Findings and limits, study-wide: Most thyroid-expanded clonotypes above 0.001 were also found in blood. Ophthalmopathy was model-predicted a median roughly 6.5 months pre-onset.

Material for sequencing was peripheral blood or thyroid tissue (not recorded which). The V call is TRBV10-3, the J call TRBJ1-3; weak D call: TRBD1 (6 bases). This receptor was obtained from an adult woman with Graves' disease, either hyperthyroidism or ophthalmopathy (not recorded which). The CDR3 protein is CAIREGGNTIYF. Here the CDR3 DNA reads TGTGCCATCAGAGAAGGGGGGAACACCATATATTTT.